This T cell receptor beta chain was captured by sequencing in a study of blood T cell repertoires in COVID-19. Overall study context: COVID-19 samples from acute and convalescent phases originated in the United States, Italy and Spain. PBMCs, B-cell-depleted T cells, or T cells provided the cDNA or gDNA that made up the material.

Germline CDR1 is LNHDA and CDR2 is SQIVND (reference sequence). CDR3 length equals 14 residues. The V and J ends lost 4 bases and 5 bases respectively, with 14 bases between them. What the recovered Cohort 3 donors had was two negative PCRs, clearance, or symptom resolution. Profiled with immunoSEQ multiplex PCR; TCRdb holds only in-frame clones, not every one. The sample yields some 510,000 clones, around 89% seen once. This clonotype was sampled from a woman aged 35 to 49 who had recovered from COVID-19. The chain employs TRBV19 and TRBJ1-2; D is perhaps TRBD1 (5 bases). The sequenced sample consisted of PBMCs or T cells enriched from blood (not recorded which). This CDR3 reads CASSTRQNQYGYTF. The CDR3 region has the DNA TGTGCCAGTAGTACCAGACAGAACCAGTATGGCTACACCTTC. Using reference TRBV19 and TRBJ1-2 for the parts outside the CDR3, the full variable domain is DGGITQSPKYLFRKEGQNVTLSCEQNLNHDAMYWYRQDPGQGLRLIYYSQIVNDFQKGDIAEGYSVSREKKESFPLTVTSAQKNPTAFYLCASSTRQNQYGYTFGSGTRLTVV.